A selection of T cell receptor beta chains follows, all from one sample in a study of identical twins. TCRdb reanalysed the 5' RACE reads using MiXCR and keeps one entry per CDR3 protein. Of some 1,600,000 distinct CDR3 sequences in the sample, about 30% were seen once. Sequenced material: cord blood. Receptors originate from a newborn girl in good health. The CDR3 runs from the conserved cysteine through the conserved F or W. D genes are given only for firm matches. Clone size is shown for a subset of rows, as once, few, many or a class of expanded clone.

d_call j_call v_call clone_size cdr3_nt cdr3_aa
TRBD2 TRBJ2-2 TRBV6-1 . TGTGCCACCGAAACCGGGACTACCCTACCCGCGAACACCGGGGAGCTGTTTTTT CATETGTTLPANTGELFF
TRBD2 TRBJ2-3 TRBV29-1 few TGCAGCGTTGAAGAGCGGGGGGGCCCCACAGATACGCAGTATTTT CSVEERGGPTDTQYF
TRBD2 TRBJ2-7 TRBV6-1 few TGTGCCAGCAGTGCAGGACTAGCGGTGGCCTACGAGCAGTACTTC CASSAGLAVAYEQYF
TRBD2 TRBJ2-5 TRBV5-1 few TGCGCCAGCAGCTTACTGGGGACTAATGAAGAGACCCAGTACTTC CASSLLGTNEETQYF
. TRBJ2-3 TRBV12-3/TRBV12-4 . TGTGCCAGCAGTTCGGTGCAAAGCACAGATACGCAGTATTTT CASSSVQSTDTQYF
. TRBJ1-5 TRBV5-5 few TGTGCCAGCAGCTTTTATCAGGGTGGGAATCAGCCCCAGCATTTT CASSFYQGGNQPQHF
. TRBJ2-3 TRBV6-2/TRBV6-3 . TGTGCCAGCAGTCTCCTTCGGGAGTGGGGCACAGATACGCAGTATTTT CASSLLREWGTDTQYF
TRBD1 TRBJ2-5 TRBV24-1 few TGTGCCACCAGTGATTTGGGGGACAGGGCGCAAGAGACCCAGTACTTC CATSDLGDRAQETQYF
. TRBJ2-1 TRBV19 . TGTGCCAGTAGTATAGTGTGGGCCCTTTCCTACAATGAGCAGTTCTTC CASSIVWALSYNEQFF
. TRBJ1-1 TRBV10-3 few TGTGCCATCAGTGATGGGAGGAGGAACACTGAAGCTTTCTTT CAISDGRRNTEAFF
TRBD1 TRBJ1-5 TRBV20-1 few TGCAGTGCTATACCTTCCAGGGGGGAACAGCCCCAGCATTTT CSAIPSRGEQPQHF
TRBD1 TRBJ1-2 TRBV4-2 few TGTGCCAGCAGCCAGGGGACAGGGGCGAAGAACTATGGCTACACCTTC CASSQGTGAKNYGYTF
TRBD2 TRBJ2-3 TRBV20-1 . TGCAGTGCTAGTCCTACTAGCGGGGTGGGCACAGATACGCAGTATTTT CSASPTSGVGTDTQYF